These T cell receptor beta chains were read from a single sample in a study of cytomegalovirus exposure and HLA in healthy donors. Profiled with immunoSEQ multiplex PCR; TCRdb holds only in-frame clones, not every one. Here the sample table reports 100,000 to 150,000 clones. The sequenced sample was PBMCs. These receptors all come from a man between 40 and 49 years old in good health and CMV-seronegative. Each CDR3 is given with its conserved first and last residue. Each record gives: V gene, J gene, clone size, D gene, CDR3 protein, CDR3 DNA. D genes are given only for firm matches. Clone sizes are given selectively: once, few, many, or a class where the clone is expanded.

TRBV27	TRBJ1-1	medium-sized	NA	CASSLGQNTEAFF	TGTGCCAGCAGTTTAGGACAGAACACTGAAGCTTTCTTT
TRBV7-8	TRBJ2-7	NA	NA	CASSLAGPPNYEQYF	TGTGCCAGCAGCTTAGCGGGGCCACCTAACTACGAGCAGTACTTC
TRBV5-1	TRBJ2-5	NA	NA	CASSLLTEETQYF	TGCGCCAGCAGCTTGTTAACAGAAGAGACCCAGTACTTC
TRBV18	TRBJ2-3	NA	NA	CASPLPGTDTQYF	TGTGCCAGCCCCCTCCCGGGGACAGATACGCAGTATTTT
TRBV7-2	TRBJ1-5	NA	NA	CASSFGGIGNQPQHF	TGTGCCAGCAGCTTCGGAGGGATCGGCAATCAGCCCCAGCATTTT
TRBV6-5	TRBJ2-7	NA	TRBD2	CASSYSASGISYEQYF	TGTGCCAGCAGTTACTCGGCTAGCGGGATTTCCTACGAGCAGTACTTC
TRBV6-5	TRBJ1-5	NA	NA	CASSWGGGQPQHF	TGTGCCAGCAGTTGGGGGGGAGGTCAGCCCCAGCATTTT
TRBV7-9	TRBJ2-1	NA	NA	CASSLAVGGHNEQFF	TGTGCCAGCAGCTTAGCTGTGGGGGGGCACAATGAGCAGTTCTTC
TRBV6-5	TRBJ1-2	NA	TRBD1	CASRATGSRYGYTF	TGTGCCAGCAGAGCGACAGGGTCGCGCTATGGCTACACCTTC
TRBV2	TRBJ2-7	NA	NA	CASSDGRDSYEQYF	TGTGCCAGCAGTGACGGGCGGGACTCCTACGAGCAGTACTTC
TRBV6-6	TRBJ2-1	NA	TRBD2	CASSSGGRANEQFF	TGTGCCAGCAGTTCGGGCGGGAGGGCAAATGAGCAGTTCTTC
TRBV5-6	TRBJ2-2	NA	TRBD1	CASSLMGTANTGELFF	TGTGCCAGCAGCTTGATGGGGACAGCCAACACCGGGGAGCTGTTTTTT
TRBV28	TRBJ2-7	NA	NA	CASSLGKAGGFYEQYF	TGTGCCAGCAGTTTGGGAAAGGCAGGGGGGTTCTACGAGCAGTACTTC
TRBV7-6	TRBJ2-3	NA	TRBD2	CASSLVASGREDTQYF	TGTGCCAGCAGCTTAGTGGCTAGCGGGAGAGAAGATACGCAGTATTTT
TRBV5-6	TRBJ2-2	NA	TRBD2	CASTLAGGPTGELFF	TGTGCCAGCACCCTAGCGGGAGGGCCCACCGGGGAGCTGTTTTTT
TRBV21-1	TRBJ2-2	NA	NA	CASALAGGDTGELFF	TGTGCCAGCGCACTAGCGGGAGGGGACACCGGGGAGCTGTTTTTT
TRBV6-5	TRBJ2-5	NA	TRBD1	CASSYSANRGRETQYF	TGTGCCAGCAGTTACTCAGCAAACAGGGGGCGGGAGACCCAGTACTTC